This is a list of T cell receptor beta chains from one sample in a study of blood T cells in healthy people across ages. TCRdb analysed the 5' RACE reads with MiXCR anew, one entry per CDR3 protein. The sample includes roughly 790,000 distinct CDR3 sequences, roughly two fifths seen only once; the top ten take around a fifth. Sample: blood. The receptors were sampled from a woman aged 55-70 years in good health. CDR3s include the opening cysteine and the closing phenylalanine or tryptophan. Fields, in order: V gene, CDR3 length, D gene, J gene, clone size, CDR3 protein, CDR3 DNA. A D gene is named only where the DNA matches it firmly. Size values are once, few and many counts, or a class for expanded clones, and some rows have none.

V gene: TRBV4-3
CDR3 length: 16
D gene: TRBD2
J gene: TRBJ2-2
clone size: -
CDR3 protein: CASSQDPGTSGYKLFF
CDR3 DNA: TGCGCCAGCAGCCAAGATCCCGGGACTAGCGGTTACAAGCTGTTTTTT

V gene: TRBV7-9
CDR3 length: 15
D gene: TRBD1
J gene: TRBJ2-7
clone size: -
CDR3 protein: CASSLVGQGIYEQYF
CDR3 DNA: TGTGCCAGCAGCTTAGTGGGACAGGGGATCTACGAGCAGTACTTC

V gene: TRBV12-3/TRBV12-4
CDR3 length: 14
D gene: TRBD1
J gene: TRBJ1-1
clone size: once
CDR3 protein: CAGSPTGGAAEAFF
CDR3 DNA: TGTGCCGGCAGTCCCACAGGGGGAGCGGCTGAAGCTTTCTTT

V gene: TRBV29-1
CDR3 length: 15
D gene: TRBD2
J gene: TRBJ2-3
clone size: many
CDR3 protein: CSVEDQGTISNTQYF
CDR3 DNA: TGCAGCGTTGAAGATCAAGGGACTATATCAAATACGCAGTATTTT

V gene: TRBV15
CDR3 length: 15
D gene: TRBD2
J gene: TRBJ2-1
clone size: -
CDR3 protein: CATSRDRGGFNEQFF
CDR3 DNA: TGTGCCACCAGCAGAGATCGGGGGGGCTTCAATGAGCAGTTCTTC

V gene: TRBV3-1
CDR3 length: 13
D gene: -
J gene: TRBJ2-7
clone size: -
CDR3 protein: CASSRGMDHEQYF
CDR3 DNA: TGTGCCAGCAGCCGAGGAATGGACCACGAGCAGTACTTC

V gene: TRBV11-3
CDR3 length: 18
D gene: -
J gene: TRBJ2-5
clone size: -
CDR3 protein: CASSPRYSRTGPQETQYF
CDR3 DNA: TGTGCCAGCAGCCCACGATACTCCCGAACAGGGCCACAAGAGACCCAGTACTTC

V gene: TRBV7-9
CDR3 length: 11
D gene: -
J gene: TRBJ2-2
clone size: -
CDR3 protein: CALEPGGELFF
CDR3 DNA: TGTGCTCTGGAACCCGGCGGGGAGCTGTTTTTT

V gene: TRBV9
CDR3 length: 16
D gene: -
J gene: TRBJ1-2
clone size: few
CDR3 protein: CASSLLAGRTNYGYTF
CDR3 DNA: TGTGCCAGCAGCTTACTAGCCGGGAGGACTAACTATGGCTACACCTTC

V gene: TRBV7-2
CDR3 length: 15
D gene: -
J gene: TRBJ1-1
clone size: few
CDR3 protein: CASSLVSGPGTEAFF
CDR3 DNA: TGTGCCAGCAGCTTAGTCTCGGGCCCGGGCACTGAAGCTTTCTTT

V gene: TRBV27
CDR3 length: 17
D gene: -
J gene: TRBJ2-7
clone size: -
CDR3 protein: CASKLTYETETFYEQYF
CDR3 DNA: TGTGCCAGCAAACTTACGTACGAGACGGAGACATTCTACGAGCAGTACTTC

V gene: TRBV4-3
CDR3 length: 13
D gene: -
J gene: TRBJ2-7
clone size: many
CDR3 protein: CASSPSKGYEQYF
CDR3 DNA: TGCGCCAGCAGCCCCTCCAAAGGCTACGAGCAGTACTTC

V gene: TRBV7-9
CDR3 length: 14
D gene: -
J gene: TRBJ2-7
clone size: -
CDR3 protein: CASSLDGASYEQYF
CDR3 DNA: TGTGCCAGCAGCTTAGACGGGGCTTCCTACGAGCAGTACTTC

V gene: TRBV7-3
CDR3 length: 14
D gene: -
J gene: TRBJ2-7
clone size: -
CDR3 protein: CASSLSGEDYEQYF
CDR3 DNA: TGTGCCAGCAGCTTATCGGGGGAGGACTACGAGCAGTACTTC

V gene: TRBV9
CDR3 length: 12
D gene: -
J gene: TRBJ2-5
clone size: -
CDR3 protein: CASGRGLETQYF
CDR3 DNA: TGTGCCAGCGGGCGGGGCCTAGAGACCCAGTACTTC

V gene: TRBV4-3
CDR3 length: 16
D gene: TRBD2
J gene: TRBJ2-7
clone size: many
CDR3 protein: CASSQEGTSGIYEQYF
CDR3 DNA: TGCGCCAGCAGCCAAGAAGGGACTAGCGGGATATACGAGCAGTACTTC

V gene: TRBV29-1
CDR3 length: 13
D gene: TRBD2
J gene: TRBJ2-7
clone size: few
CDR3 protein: CSVATSGRGEQYF
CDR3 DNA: TGCAGCGTCGCGACTAGCGGGAGGGGCGAGCAGTACTTC

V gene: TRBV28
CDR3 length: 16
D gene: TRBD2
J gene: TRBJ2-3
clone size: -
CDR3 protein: CASSPPQRDLTDTQYF
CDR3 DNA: TGTGCCAGCAGTCCCCCGCAGCGGGATCTCACAGATACGCAGTATTTT

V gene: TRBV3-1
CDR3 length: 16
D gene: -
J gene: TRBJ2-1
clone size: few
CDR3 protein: CASSQDGADSYNEQFF
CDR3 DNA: TGTGCCAGCAGCCAAGATGGAGCAGACTCCTACAATGAGCAGTTCTTC

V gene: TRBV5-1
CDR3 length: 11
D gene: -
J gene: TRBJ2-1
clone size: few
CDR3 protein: CASSFLGWQFF
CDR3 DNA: TGCGCCAGCAGCTTCCTAGGGTGGCAGTTCTTC

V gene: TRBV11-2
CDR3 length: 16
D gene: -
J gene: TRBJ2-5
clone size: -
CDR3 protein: CASSLWASVGPETQYF
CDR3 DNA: TGTGCCAGCAGCTTATGGGCTAGCGTGGGCCCAGAGACCCAGTACTTC

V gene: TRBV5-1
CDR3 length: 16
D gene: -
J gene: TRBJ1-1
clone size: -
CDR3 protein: CASSLGNRQTLPEAFF
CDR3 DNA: TGCGCCAGCAGCTTGGGGAATCGTCAGACCCTTCCTGAAGCTTTCTTT

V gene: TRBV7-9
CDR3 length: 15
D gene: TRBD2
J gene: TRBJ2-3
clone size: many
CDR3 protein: CASSWRDPGGDTQYF
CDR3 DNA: TGTGCCAGCAGTTGGCGGGATCCGGGGGGAGATACGCAGTATTTT

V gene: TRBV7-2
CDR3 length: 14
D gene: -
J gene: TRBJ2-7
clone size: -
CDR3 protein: CASRQLVGTYEQYF
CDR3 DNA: TGTGCCAGCCGCCAATTGGTAGGGACCTACGAGCAGTACTTC

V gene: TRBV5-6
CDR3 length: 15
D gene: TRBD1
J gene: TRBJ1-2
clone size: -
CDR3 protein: CASSFPGQGPRGYTF
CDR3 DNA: TGTGCCAGCAGCTTTCCGGGACAGGGGCCTCGGGGCTACACCTTC

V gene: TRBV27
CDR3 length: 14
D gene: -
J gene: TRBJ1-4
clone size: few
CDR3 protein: CASSSRTTNEKLFF
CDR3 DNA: TGTGCCAGCAGTTCCAGAACAACTAATGAAAAACTGTTTTTT

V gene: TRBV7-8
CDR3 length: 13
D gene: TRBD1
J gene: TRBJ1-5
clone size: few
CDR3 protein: CASEQGTNQPQHF
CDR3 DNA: TGTGCCAGTGAACAGGGGACCAATCAGCCCCAGCATTTT

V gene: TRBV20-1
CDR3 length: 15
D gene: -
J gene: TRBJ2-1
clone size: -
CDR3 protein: CSARRAASSYNEQFF
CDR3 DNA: TGCAGTGCTAGGAGAGCGGCGAGCTCCTACAATGAGCAGTTCTTC

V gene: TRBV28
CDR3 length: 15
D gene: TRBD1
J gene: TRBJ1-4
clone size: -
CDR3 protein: CASSLLGTGDEKLFF
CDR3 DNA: TGTGCCAGCAGTTTATTAGGGACAGGGGATGAAAAACTGTTTTTT

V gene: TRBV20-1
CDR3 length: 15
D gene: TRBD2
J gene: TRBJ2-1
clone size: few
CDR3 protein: CSAPKTSGNLNEQFF
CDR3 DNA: TGCAGTGCACCTAAGACTAGCGGGAACCTCAATGAGCAGTTCTTC

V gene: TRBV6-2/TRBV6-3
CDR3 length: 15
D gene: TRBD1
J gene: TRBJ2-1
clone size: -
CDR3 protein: CASRHRDREYNEQFF
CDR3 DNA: TGTGCCAGCAGACACCGGGACAGGGAATACAATGAGCAGTTCTTC

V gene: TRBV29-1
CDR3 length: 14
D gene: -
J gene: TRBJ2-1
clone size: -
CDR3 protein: CSAGLCSEYNEQFF
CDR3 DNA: TGCAGCGCCGGCCTTTGTTCAGAGTACAATGAGCAGTTCTTC

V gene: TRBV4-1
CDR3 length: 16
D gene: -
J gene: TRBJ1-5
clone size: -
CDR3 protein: CASSQDATHRNQPQHF
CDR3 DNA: TGCGCCAGCAGCCAAGATGCGACTCACCGCAATCAGCCCCAGCATTTT

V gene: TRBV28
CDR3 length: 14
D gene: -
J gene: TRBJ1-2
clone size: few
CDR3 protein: CASRLPIDGYGYTF
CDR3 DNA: TGTGCCAGCAGGCTTCCGATAGATGGGTATGGCTACACCTTC

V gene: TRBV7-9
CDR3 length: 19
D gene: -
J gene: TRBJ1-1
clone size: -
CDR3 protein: CASSFPGVQGAALNTEAFF
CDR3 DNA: TGTGCCAGCAGCTTTCCCGGAGTCCAAGGGGCGGCACTGAACACTGAAGCTTTCTTT

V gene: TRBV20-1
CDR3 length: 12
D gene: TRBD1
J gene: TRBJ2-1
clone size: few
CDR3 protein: CSAPDRVSEQFF
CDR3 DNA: TGCAGTGCTCCCGACAGGGTGAGTGAGCAGTTCTTC

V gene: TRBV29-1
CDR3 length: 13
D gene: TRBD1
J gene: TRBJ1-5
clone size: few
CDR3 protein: CSVRTGRNQPQHF
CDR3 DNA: TGCAGCGTCCGGACAGGGCGCAATCAGCCCCAGCATTTT

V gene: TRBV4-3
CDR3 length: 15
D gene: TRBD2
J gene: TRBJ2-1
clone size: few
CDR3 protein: CASSQGPSGNNEQFF
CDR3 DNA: TGCGCCAGCAGCCAAGGTCCTAGCGGAAACAATGAGCAGTTCTTC

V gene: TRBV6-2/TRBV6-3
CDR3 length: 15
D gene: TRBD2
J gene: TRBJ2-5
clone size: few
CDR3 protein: CASSHPGLVQETQYF
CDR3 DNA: TGTGCCAGCAGTCACCCGGGACTAGTTCAAGAGACCCAGTACTTC

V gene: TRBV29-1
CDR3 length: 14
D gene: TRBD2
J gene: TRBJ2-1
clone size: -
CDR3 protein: CSPRGLAGGDEQFF
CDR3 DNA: TGCAGCCCCCGGGGACTAGCGGGAGGCGATGAGCAGTTCTTC

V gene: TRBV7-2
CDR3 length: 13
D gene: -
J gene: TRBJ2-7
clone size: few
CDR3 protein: CASSPSVHYEQYF
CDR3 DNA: TGTGCCAGCAGCCCCTCGGTGCACTACGAGCAGTACTTC

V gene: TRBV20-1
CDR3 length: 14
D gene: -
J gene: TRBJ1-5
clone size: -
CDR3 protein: CSAKDTGGFQPQHF
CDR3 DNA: TGCAGTGCTAAGGACACGGGAGGGTTTCAGCCCCAGCATTTT

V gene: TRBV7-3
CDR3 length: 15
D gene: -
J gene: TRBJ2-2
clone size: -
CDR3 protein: CASSRTRENTGELFF
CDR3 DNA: TGTGCCAGCAGCCGCACTCGGGAGAACACCGGGGAGCTGTTTTTT

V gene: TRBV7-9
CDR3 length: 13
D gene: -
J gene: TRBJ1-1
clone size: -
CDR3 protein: CASSPLYGTEAFF
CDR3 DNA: TGTGCCAGCAGCCCACTATACGGGACTGAAGCTTTCTTT

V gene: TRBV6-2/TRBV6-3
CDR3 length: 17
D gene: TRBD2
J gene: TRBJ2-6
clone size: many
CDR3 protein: CASSRTSGSAGANVLTF
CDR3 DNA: TGTGCCAGCAGTCGGACTAGCGGGAGTGCTGGGGCCAACGTCCTGACTTTC

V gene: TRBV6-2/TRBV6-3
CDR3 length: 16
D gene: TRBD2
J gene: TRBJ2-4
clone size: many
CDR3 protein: CASSYRSGRAKNIQYF
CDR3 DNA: TGTGCCAGCAGTTACCGTAGCGGGAGGGCCAAAAACATTCAGTACTTC

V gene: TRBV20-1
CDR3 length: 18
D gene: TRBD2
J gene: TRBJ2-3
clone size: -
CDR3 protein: CSAREGAGGPTSTDTQYF
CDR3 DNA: TGCAGTGCTAGAGAGGGCGCGGGAGGGCCGACTAGCACAGATACGCAGTATTTT

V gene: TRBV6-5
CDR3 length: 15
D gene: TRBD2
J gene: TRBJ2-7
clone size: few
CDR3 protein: CASSLTSGNSYEQYF
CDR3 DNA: TGTGCCAGCAGTCTGACTAGCGGGAACTCCTACGAGCAGTACTTC

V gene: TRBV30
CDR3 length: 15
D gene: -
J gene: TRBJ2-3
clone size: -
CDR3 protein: CAWSSLANNTDTQYF
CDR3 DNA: TGTGCCTGGAGTTCCCTGGCCAATAACACAGATACGCAGTATTTT

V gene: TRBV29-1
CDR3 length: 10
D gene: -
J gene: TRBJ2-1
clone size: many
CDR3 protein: CSATSGEQFF
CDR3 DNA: TGCAGCGCTACCTCTGGTGAGCAGTTCTTC

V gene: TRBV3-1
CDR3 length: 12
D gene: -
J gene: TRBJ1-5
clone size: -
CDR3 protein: CASSQGEGNQHF
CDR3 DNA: TGTGCCAGCAGCCAAGGAGAAGGGAATCAGCATTTT

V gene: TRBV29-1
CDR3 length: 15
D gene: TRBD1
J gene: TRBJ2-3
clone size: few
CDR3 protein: CSVAPGQVSTDTQYF
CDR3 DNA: TGCAGCGTTGCTCCGGGACAGGTCTCGACAGATACGCAGTATTTT

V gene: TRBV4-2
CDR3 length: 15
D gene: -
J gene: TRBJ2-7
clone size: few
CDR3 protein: CASSQAPGVYYEQYF
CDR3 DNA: TGTGCCAGCAGCCAAGCACCCGGGGTCTACTACGAGCAGTACTTC

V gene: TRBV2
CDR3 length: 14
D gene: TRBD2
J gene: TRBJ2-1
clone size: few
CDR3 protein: CASSPSGSWAEQFF
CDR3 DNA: TGTGCCAGCAGCCCTAGCGGGTCCTGGGCTGAGCAGTTCTTC

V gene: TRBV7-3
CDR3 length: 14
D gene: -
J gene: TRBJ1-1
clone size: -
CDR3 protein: CASSLRGSDTEAFF
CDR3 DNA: TGTGCCAGCAGCTTGAGGGGGAGTGACACTGAAGCTTTCTTT

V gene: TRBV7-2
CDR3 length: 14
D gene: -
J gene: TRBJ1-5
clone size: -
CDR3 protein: CASSLAARGQPQHF
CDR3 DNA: TGTGCCAGCAGCTTAGCTGCCCGGGGACAGCCCCAGCATTTT

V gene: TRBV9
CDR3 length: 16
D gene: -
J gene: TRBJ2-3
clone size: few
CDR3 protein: CASSVAPSVGVDTQYF
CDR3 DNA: TGTGCCAGCAGCGTAGCCCCCTCTGTGGGGGTGGATACGCAGTATTTT

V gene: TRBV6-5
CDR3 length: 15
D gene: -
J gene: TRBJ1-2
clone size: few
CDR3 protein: CASSHRKGPPHLYTF
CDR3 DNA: TGTGCCAGCAGTCATCGAAAGGGCCCCCCTCATCTCTACACCTTC

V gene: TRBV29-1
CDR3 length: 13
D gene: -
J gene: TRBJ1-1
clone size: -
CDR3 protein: CSASTPADTEAFF
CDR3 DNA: TGCAGCGCATCGACCCCGGCCGACACTGAAGCTTTCTTT

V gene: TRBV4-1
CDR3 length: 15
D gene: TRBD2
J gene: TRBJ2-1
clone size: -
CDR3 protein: CASSQGTGGYNEQFF
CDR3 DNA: TGCGCCAGCAGCCAAGGTACGGGAGGATACAATGAGCAGTTCTTC